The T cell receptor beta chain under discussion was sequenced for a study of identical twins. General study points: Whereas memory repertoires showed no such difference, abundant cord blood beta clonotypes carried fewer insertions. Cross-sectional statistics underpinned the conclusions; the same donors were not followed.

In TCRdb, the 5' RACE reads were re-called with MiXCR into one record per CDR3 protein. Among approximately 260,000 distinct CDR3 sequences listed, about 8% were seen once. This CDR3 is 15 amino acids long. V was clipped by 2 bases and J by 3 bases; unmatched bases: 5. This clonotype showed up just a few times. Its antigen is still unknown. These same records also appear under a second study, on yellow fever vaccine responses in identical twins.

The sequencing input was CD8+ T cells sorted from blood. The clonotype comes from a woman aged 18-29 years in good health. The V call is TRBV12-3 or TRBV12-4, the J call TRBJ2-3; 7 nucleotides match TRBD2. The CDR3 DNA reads TGTGCCAGCAGTTTAACCGTAGCGGGTACAGATACGCAGTATTTT. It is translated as CASSLTVAGTDTQYF.